Listed here are 21 T cell receptor beta chains from one sample, sequenced in a study of pediatric ulcerative colitis. TCRdb keeps only in-frame clones here, not all; method: immunoSEQ multiplex PCR. In the table there are 64,000 or so clones, 70% to 85% of which are singletons. The material sequenced was blood. Receptor source: a boy under 18 with moderate ulcerative colitis.

In its sample, this clone was seen once. The chain is built from TRBV11-3 and TRBJ2-1; 14 bases are a match to TRBD2. Germline CDR1 SGHNT, CDR2 YENEEA. Trimming removed 4 bases from V and 7 bases from J; junction bases left unmatched: 6. CDR3 size: 16 residues. CDR3 sequence: CASSSGTSGSANEQFF. The CDR3 DNA follows: TGTGCCAGCAGCTCTGGGACTAGCGGGAGTGCAAATGAGCAGTTCTTC.

The V and J genes are TRBV15 and TRBJ2-3; no clear D gene. Per the germline V gene, CDR1 is LNHNV and CDR2 is YYDKDF (reference sequence). This CDR3 region has 12 residues. Trimming took off 5 bases at V and 3 bases at J, with 6 bases between the two ends. The CDR3 sequence: CATSRITDTQYF. For the CDR3, the DNA is TGTGCCACCAGCCGCATAACAGATACGCAGTATTTT.

The gene calls are TRBV10-3 and TRBJ2-7; the match to TRBD2 covers 14 bases. Germline CDR1 ENHRY, CDR2 SYGVKD. The CDR3 runs 13 residues. V shed 9 bases and J 3 bases; nucleotides not matched to a gene: 1. The CDR3 bases are TGTGCCATAGGGACTAGCGGGAGCTACGAGCAGTACTTC. This sequence encodes CAIGTSGSYEQYF.

V and J are TRBV19 and TRBJ2-1; D not certain. The V gene lost 0 bases and the J gene lost 6 bases, with 3 bases spanning the gap. This CDR3 comprises 12 residues. In germline, CDR1 is LNHDA, CDR2 SQIVND (reference sequence). The CDR3 sequence: CASSIDFNEQFF. The CDR3, as DNA: TGTGCCAGTAGTATAGACTTCAATGAGCAGTTCTTC.

This clone was counted between two and nine times. The chain carries TRBV7-3 and TRBJ2-2; possible D gene TRBD1, 6 bases. Per the germline V gene, CDR1 is SGHTA and CDR2 is FQGTGA. The CDR3 totals 16 residues. Trimming shortened V by 0 bases and J by 1 base, and 9 bases separated the two germline ends. In nucleotides, the CDR3 is TGTGCCAGCAGCTTAACCTACAGGGTGAACACCGGGGAGCTGTTTTTT. Protein sequence: CASSLTYRVNTGELFF.

The chain employs TRBV4-3 and TRBJ2-5, with D possibly being TRBD1 (6 bases). Germline V gene lookup returns CDR1 LGHNA and CDR2 YSLEER. This CDR3 is built from 15 residues. V lost 2 bases and J 1 base, leaving 11 bases between the germline ends. The CDR3 reads CASSQLQGPQETQYF. The CDR3 DNA reads TGCGCCAGCAGCCAACTACAGGGACCCCAAGAGACCCAGTACTTC.

The chain recombines TRBV5-1 with TRBJ2-3; 10 nucleotides line up with TRBD1. The CDR3 is 15 residues long. V shed 3 bases and J 3 bases; nucleotides not matched to a gene: 4. Germline V CDR1 and CDR2: SGHRS, YFSETQ. This chain's CDR3 is CASSSGTGVTDTQYF. CDR3 coding DNA: TGCGCCAGCAGCTCCGGGACAGGGGTTACAGATACGCAGTATTTT.

The chain couples TRBV19 to TRBJ1-6, with D unclear. Germline V lookup: CDR1 LNHDA, CDR2 SQIVND (reference sequence). V lost 4 bases and J 10 bases, leaving 11 bases between the germline ends. The CDR3 totals 13 residues. The CDR3 region is CASSSQRESPLHF. DNA for the CDR3: TGTGCCAGTAGTAGCCAAAGGGAGTCACCCCTCCACTTT.

The V gene is TRBV5-6, the J gene TRBJ1-1, with a weak D call TRBD1 (5 bases). V lost 0 bases to trimming and J lost 5 bases, with 8 bases between them. Germline V lookup: CDR1 SGHDT, CDR2 YYEEEE. This CDR3 comprises 13 residues. The CDR3 loop is CASSLGGATEAFF. In DNA form, the CDR3 reads TGTGCCAGCAGCTTGGGCGGGGCGACTGAAGCTTTCTTT.

V gene TRBV7-3 combines with J gene TRBJ2-2, with D possibly TRBD1 on 5 matching bases. V was cut by 5 bases and J by 6 bases, with 22 bases left in between. Germline V lookup: CDR1 SGHTA, CDR2 FQGTGA. This CDR3 has 17 amino acids. CDR3 loop: CASSQTPDRLYAGELFF. The CDR3 region has the DNA TGTGCCAGCAGCCAAACCCCCGACAGATTATACGCCGGGGAGCTGTTTTTT. The variable domain in full, with the rest retrieved from reference TRBV7-3 and TRBJ2-2, is GAGVSQTPSNKVTEKGKYVELRCDPISGHTALYWYRQSLGQGPEFLIYFQGTGAADDSGLPNDRFFAVRPEGSVSTLKIQRTERGDSAVYLCASSQTPDRLYAGELFFGEGSRLTVL.

The V gene is TRBV27, the J gene TRBJ2-2; D is unclear. Germline V gene sequence: CDR1 MNHEY, CDR2 SMNVEV (reference sequence). The CDR3 runs 14 residues. Trimming pared 2 bases from V and 6 bases from J, leaving 10 bases between. The CDR3 nucleotides are TGTGCCAGCAGTTTAGAAATCCTCGCCGGGGAGCTGTTTTTT. Residues: CASSLEILAGELFF.

The chain couples TRBV19 to TRBJ1-2, with D maybe TRBD1 (6 bases). The CDR3 is 16 amino acids. The V end lost 8 bases, the J end lost 4 bases, and 23 bases lay between the germline ends. Germline CDR1 is LNHDA and CDR2 is SQIVND (reference sequence). CDR3 nucleotide sequence: TGTGCCAGTTCATCTAACCCGGGACAAATTATCTATGGCTACACCTTC. It translates to CASSSNPGQIIYGYTF.

This clone turned up a few times. The chain joins TRBV2 to TRBJ2-7; 8 bases map to TRBD2. Germline values: CDR1 SNHLY, CDR2 FYNNEI. This CDR3 comprises 16 residues. The ends lost 1 base at V and 0 bases at J; junction bases unmatched: 5. Written as DNA, the CDR3 is TGTGCCAGCAGTGAAGTAAGCGGGGGCCGCTCCTACGAGCAGTACTTC. Residues: CASSEVSGGRSYEQYF. The full variable domain, with the rest looked up from reference TRBV2 and TRBJ2-7, is EPEVTQTPSHQVTQMGQEVILRCVPISNHLYFYWYRQILGQKVEFLVSFYNNEISEKSEIFDDQFSVERPDGSNFTLKIRSTKLEDSAMYFCASSEVSGGRSYEQYFGPGTRLTVT.

The J gene is TRBJ2-5, the V gene TRBV6-5; D gene unclear. Deletions cut 3 bases from V and 3 bases from J, with 14 bases between. Germline loops: CDR1 MNHEY, CDR2 SVGAGI. The CDR3 loop spans 15 amino acids. CDR3 loop: CASSYLGFGEETQYF. CDR3 coding DNA: TGTGCCAGCAGTTATTTAGGGTTTGGAGAAGAGACCCAGTACTTC.

The chain joins TRBV7-9 to TRBJ2-7; D remains ambiguous. Trimming stripped 2 bases from V and 2 bases from J, with 16 bases between. From germline, CDR1 is SEHNR and CDR2 FQNEAQ (reference sequence). CDR3 length equals 16 residues. CDR3: CASSLLGLGTAYEQYF. In DNA, the CDR3 is TGTGCCAGCAGCTTATTAGGATTGGGAACCGCCTACGAGCAGTACTTC. The full variable domain, rest sourced from reference TRBV7-9 and TRBJ2-7, is DTGVSQNPRHKITKRGQNVTFRCDPISEHNRLYWYRQTLGQGPEFLTYFQNEAQLEKSRLLSDRFSAERPKGSFSTLEIQRTEQGDSAMYLCASSLLGLGTAYEQYFGPGTRLTVT.

The chain links TRBV30 to TRBJ2-7; TRBD2 might be the D (6 bases). The germline V gene encodes CDR1 GTSNPN and CDR2 SVGIG (reference sequence). This CDR3 spans 11 amino acids. In DNA, the CDR3 is TGTGCTTCGGTGGGAGGTTACGAGCAGTACTTC. Encoded protein: CASVGGYEQYF.

The chain carries TRBV4-1 and TRBJ2-1; 8 nucleotides agree with TRBD1. The germline CDR1 and CDR2 sequences are MGHRA and YSYEKL. This CDR3 comprises 15 residues. V lost 4 bases and J lost 2; bases outside the gene matches: 4. Written as DNA, the CDR3 is TGCGCCAGCAGCCTAGACAGGGGAACCTACAATGAGCAGTTCTTC. Translated: CASSLDRGTYNEQFF.

This clone was detected a few times. The chain joins TRBV30 to TRBJ1-1, with a weak D call TRBD1 (5 bases). The V and J ends lost 5 bases and 1 base respectively, with 11 bases between them. The CDR3 is made up of 13 amino acids. Germline V gene data show CDR1 as GTSNPN and CDR2 as SVGIG (reference sequence). DNA of the CDR3: TGTGCCTGGGCCGGGACCTCGAACACTGAAGCTTTCTTT. It yields the protein CAWAGTSNTEAFF.

The V gene is TRBV29-1, the J gene TRBJ2-7; TRBD1 or TRBD2 may be the D gene (6 bases each). The CDR3 totals 14 residues. CDR1 and CDR2 from the germline V gene are SQVTM and ANQGSEA. The V end was cut by 6 bases, the J end by 3 bases, with 18 bases between. The CDR3 region has the DNA TGCAGCGTAGGGGCGGGGTACAGGGACTACGAGCAGTACTTC. Its translation is CSVGAGYRDYEQYF.

The chain couples TRBV15 to TRBJ2-1; a weak D match, TRBD2 (5 bases). Germline V lookup: CDR1 LNHNV, CDR2 YYDKDF (reference sequence). CDR3 length: 12 residues. V lost 8 bases, J lost 4 bases, and 9 bases lay in between. CDR3 protein: CATGSGYNEQFF. The CDR3 nucleotides are TGTGCCACCGGAAGCGGATACAATGAGCAGTTCTTC. The complete variable domain, with remaining parts taken from reference TRBV15 and TRBJ2-1, reads DAMVIQNPRYQVTQFGKPVTLSCSQTLNHNVMYWYQQKSSQAPKLLFHYYDKDFNNEADTPDNFQSRRPNTSFCFLDIRSPGLGDTAMYLCATGSGYNEQFFGPGTRLTVL.

This clone showed up just once. The chain recombines TRBV5-1 with TRBJ2-4; D might be TRBD2 (6 bases). Trimming stripped 4 bases from V and 8 bases from J, with 13 bases between. The CDR3 has 13 residues. The germline V gene has CDR1 SGHRS and CDR2 YFSETQ. The CDR3 sequence is CASSHMTGDIQYF. The CDR3 DNA reads as TGCGCCAGCAGCCACATGACGGGGGACATTCAGTACTTC.